The entry that follows covers one T cell receptor (beta chain) sequence. This sample was taken from a study of blood T cell repertoires in COVID-19. Overall study: Collection of acute and convalescent COVID-19 samples took place in the United States, Italy and Spain. PBMCs, B-cell-depleted T cells, or T cells were the source of the cDNA or gDNA that made up the material.

The CDR3 spans 15 residues. Germline assignment: CDR1 SGHNT and CDR2 YYREEE (reference sequence). V shed 2 bases and J shed 4 bases, with 15 bases lying between them. In the original processing: Estimates of nucleated cell counts were drawn from the amplification of reference gene primers. Generated by immunoSEQ multiplex PCR, the TCRdb table keeps only in-frame clones and is missing some. That table gives V, J and clone size, and the DNA gave D and trimming. Of about 100,000 clones listed, around four fifths are singletons. The rearrangement links TRBV5-4 to TRBJ1-2; D is perhaps TRBD1 (5 bases). The sample comprised peripheral blood. This clonotype was sampled from a man aged 50 to 59 with active or convalescent COVID-19. DNA of the CDR3: TGTGCCAGCAGCTTCTCGACCAGGGCCACCTATGGCTACACCTTC. Its translation: CASSFSTRATYGYTF.